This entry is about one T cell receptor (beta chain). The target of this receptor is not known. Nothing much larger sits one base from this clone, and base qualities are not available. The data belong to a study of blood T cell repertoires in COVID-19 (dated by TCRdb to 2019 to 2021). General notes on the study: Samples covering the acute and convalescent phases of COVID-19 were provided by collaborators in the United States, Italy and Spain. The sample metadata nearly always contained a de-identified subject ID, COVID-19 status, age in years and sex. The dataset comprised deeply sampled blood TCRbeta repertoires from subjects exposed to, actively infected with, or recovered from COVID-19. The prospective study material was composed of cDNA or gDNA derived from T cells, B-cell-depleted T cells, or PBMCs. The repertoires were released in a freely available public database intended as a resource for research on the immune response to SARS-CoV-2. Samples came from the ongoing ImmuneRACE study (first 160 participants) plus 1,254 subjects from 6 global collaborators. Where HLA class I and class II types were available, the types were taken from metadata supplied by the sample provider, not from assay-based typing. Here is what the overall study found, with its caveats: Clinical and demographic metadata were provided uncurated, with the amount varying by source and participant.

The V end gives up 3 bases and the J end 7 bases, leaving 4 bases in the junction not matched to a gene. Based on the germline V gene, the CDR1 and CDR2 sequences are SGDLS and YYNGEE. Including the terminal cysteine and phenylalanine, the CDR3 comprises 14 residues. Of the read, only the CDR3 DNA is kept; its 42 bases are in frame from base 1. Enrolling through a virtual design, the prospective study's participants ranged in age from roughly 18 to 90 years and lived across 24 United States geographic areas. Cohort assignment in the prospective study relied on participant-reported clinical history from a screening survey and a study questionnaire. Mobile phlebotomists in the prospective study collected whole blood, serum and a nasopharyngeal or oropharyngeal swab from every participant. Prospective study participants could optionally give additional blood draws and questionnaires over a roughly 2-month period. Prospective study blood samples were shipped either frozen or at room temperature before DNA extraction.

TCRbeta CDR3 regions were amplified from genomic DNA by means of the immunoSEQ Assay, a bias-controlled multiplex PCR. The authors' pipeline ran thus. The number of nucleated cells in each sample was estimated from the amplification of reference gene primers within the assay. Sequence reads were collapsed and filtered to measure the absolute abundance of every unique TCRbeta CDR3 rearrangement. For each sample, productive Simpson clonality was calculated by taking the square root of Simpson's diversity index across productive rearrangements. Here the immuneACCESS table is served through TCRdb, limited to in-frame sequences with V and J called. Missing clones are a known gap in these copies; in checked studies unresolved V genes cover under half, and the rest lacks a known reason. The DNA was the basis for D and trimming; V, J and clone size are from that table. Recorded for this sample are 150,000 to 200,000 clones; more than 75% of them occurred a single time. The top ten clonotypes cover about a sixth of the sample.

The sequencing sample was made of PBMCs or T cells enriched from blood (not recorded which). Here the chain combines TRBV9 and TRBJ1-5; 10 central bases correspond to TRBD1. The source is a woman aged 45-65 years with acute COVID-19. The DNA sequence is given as TGTGCCAGCAGCGGAGGACAGGGGGGACAGCCCCAGCATTTT. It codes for CASSGGQGGQPQHF.